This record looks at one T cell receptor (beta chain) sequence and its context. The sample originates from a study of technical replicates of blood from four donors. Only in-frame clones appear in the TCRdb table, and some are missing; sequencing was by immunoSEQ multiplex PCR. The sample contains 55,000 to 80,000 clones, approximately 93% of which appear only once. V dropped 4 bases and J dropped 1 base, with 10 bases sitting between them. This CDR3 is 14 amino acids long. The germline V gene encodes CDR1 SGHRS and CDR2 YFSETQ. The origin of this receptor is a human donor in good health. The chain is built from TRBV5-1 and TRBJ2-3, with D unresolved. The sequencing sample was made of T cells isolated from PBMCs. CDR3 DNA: TGCGCCAGCAGCCCAACGTCGGGCACAGATACGCAGTATTTT. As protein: CASSPTSGTDTQYF.